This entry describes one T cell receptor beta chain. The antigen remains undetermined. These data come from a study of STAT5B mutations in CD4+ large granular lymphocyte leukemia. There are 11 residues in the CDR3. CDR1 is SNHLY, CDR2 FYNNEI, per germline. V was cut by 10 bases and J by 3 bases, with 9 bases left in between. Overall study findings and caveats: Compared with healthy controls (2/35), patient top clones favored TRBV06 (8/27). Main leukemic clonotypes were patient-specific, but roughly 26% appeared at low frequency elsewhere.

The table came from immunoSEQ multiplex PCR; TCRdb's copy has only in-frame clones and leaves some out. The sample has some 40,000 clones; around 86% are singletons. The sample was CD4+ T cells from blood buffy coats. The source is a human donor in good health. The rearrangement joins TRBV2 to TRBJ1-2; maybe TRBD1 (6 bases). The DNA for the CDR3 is TGTGCCACTGGACAGTACTATGGCTACACCTTC. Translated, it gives CATGQYYGYTF.